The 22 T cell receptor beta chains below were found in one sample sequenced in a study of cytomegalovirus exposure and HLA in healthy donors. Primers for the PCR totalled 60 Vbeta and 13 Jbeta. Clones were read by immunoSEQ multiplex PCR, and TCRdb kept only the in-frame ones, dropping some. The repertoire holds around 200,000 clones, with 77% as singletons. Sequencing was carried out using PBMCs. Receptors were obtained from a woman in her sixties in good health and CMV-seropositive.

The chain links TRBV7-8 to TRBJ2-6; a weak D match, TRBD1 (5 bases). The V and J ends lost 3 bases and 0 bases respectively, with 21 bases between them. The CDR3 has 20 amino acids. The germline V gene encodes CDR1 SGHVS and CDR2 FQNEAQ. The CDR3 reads CASSLHLGVPTLSGANVLTF. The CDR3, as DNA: TGTGCCAGCAGCTTGCACCTAGGGGTCCCGACCCTCTCTGGGGCCAACGTCCTGACTTTC.

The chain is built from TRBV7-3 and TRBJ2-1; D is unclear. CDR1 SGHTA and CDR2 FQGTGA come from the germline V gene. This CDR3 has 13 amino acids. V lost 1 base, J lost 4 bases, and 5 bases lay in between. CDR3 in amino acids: CASSLRAYNEQFF. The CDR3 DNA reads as TGTGCCAGCAGCTTAAGGGCGTACAATGAGCAGTTCTTC.

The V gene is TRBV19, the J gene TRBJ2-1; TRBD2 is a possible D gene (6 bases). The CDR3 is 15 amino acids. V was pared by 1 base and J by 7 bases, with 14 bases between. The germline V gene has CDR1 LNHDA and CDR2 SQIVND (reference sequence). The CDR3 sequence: CASSIGKRVENEQFF. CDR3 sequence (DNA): TGTGCCAGTAGTATAGGAAAGCGGGTTGAAAATGAGCAGTTCTTC. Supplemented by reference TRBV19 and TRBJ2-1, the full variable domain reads DGGITQSPKYLFRKEGQNVTLSCEQNLNHDAMYWYRQDPGQGLRLIYYSQIVNDFQKGDIAEGYSVSREKKESFPLTVTSAQKNPTAFYLCASSIGKRVENEQFFGPGTRLTVL.

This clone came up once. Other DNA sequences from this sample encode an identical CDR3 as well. The CDR3 sequence: CASSEAPGIYEQYF. The CDR3 bases are TGTGCCAGCAGTGAAGCGCCAGGGATCTACGAGCAGTACTTC. The genes are TRBV6-1 and TRBJ2-7; D possibly corresponds to TRBD1 (5 bases). The CDR3 extends over 14 amino acids. V lost 0 bases to trimming and J lost 3 bases, with 9 bases between them. CDR1 and CDR2 from the germline V gene are MNHNS and SASEGT.

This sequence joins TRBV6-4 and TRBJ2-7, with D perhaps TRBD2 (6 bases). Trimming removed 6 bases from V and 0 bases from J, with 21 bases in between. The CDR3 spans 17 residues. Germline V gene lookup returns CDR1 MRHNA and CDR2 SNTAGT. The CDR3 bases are TGTGCCAGCAGCTCAACCTCCGGGACTCTCAGCTCCTACGAGCAGTACTTC. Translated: CASSSTSGTLSSYEQYF.

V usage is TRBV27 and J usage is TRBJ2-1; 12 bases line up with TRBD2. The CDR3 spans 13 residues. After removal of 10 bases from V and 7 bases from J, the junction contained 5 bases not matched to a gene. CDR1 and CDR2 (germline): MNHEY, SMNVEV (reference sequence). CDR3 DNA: TGTGCCACCGGACTAGCGGGGTGGAATGAGCAGTTCTTC. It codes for CATGLAGWNEQFF.

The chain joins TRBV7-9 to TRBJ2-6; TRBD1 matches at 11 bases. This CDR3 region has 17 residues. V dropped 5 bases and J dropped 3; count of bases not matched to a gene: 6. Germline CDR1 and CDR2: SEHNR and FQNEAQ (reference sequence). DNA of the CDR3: TGTGCCAGCAGCAGGGACAGGGGGGTGAGTGGGGCCAACGTCCTGACTTTC. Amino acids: CASSRDRGVSGANVLTF.

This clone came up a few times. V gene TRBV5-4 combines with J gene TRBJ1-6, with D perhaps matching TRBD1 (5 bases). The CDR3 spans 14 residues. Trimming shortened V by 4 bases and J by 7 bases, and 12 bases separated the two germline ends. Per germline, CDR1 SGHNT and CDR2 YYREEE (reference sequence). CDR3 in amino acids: CASSGPGGNSPLHF. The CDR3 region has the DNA TGTGCCAGCAGCGGGCCCGGGGGGAATTCACCCCTCCACTTT.

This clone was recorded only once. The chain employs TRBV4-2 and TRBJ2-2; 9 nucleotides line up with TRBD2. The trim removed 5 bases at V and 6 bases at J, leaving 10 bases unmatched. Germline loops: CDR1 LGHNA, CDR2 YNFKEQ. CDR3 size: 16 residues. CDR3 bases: TGTGCCAGCAGCGTGCGGGGGGGCAGGGTAGCCGGGGAGCTGTTTTTT. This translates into CASSVRGGRVAGELFF.

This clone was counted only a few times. Written as DNA, the CDR3 is TGTGCCAGCAGCTCCGGGACAGGGATCTACGAGCAGTACTTC. This sequence encodes CASSSGTGIYEQYF. The chain is built from TRBV5-4 and TRBJ2-7; 9 positions agree with TRBD1. The CDR3 covers 14 residues. Germline V gives CDR1 SGHNT, CDR2 YYREEE (reference sequence). With 3 bases clipped from V and 3 bases from J, the junction kept 4 bases outside the gene matches.

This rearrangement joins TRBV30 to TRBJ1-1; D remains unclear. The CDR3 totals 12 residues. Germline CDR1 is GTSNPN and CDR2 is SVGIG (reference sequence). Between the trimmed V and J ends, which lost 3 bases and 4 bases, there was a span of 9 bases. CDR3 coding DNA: TGTGCCTGGAGGAGGTTGAGCACTGAAGCTTTCTTT. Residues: CAWRRLSTEAFF.

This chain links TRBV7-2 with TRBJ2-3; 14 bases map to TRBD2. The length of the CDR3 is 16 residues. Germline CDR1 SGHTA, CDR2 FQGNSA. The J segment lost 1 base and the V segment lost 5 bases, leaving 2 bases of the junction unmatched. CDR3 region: CASSRGLAGGTDTQYF. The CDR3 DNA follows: TGTGCCAGCAGCAGGGGACTAGCGGGGGGCACAGATACGCAGTATTTT.

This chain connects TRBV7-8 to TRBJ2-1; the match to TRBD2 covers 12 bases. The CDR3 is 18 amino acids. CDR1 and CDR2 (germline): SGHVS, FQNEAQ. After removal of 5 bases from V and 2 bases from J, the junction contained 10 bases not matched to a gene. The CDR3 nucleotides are TGTGCCAGCAGCCCTTCTAGCGGGGGGGCCCTGGCCTACAATGAGCAGTTCTTC. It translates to CASSPSSGGALAYNEQFF.

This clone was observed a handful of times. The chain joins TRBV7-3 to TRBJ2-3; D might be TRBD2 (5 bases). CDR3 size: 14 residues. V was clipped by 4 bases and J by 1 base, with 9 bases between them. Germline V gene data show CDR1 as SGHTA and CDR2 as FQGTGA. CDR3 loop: CASSSFSGTDTQYF. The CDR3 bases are TGTGCCAGCAGCTCCTTTAGCGGCACAGATACGCAGTATTTT.

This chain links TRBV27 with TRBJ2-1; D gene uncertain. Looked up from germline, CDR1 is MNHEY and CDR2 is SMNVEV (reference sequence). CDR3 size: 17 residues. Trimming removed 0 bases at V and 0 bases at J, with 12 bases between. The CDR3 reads CASSLSNAWSSYNEQFF. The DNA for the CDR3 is TGTGCCAGCAGTTTATCTAACGCTTGGAGCTCCTACAATGAGCAGTTCTTC.

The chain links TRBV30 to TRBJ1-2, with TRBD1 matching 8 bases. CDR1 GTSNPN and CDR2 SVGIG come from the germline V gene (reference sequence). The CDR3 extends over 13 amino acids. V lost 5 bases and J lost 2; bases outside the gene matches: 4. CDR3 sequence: CAWGRTGNYGYTF. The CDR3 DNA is TGTGCCTGGGGTAGGACAGGGAACTATGGCTACACCTTC.

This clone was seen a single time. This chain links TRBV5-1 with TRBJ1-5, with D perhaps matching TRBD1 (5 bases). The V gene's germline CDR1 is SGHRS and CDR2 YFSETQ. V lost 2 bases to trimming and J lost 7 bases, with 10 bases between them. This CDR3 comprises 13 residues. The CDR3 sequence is CASSLGDQQPQHF. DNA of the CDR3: TGCGCCAGCAGCTTAGGGGATCAACAGCCCCAGCATTTT. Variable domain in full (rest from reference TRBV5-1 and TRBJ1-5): KAGVTQTPRYLIKTRGQQVTLSCSPISGHRSVSWYQQTPGQGLQFLFEYFSETQRNKGNFPGRFSGRQFSNSRSEMNVSTLELGDSALYLCASSLGDQQPQHFGDGTRLSIL.

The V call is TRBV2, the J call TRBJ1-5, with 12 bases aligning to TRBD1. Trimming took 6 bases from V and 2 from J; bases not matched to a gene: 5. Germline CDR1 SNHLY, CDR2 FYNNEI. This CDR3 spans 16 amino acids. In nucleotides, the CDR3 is TGTGCCAGCAGGGGGACAGGGGGCTTTGGCAATCAGCCCCAGCATTTT. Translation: CASRGTGGFGNQPQHF.

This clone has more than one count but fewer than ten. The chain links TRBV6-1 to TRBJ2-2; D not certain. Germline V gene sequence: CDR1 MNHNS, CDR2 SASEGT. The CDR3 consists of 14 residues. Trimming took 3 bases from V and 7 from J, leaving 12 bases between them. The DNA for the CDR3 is TGTGCCAGCAGTGAGAGGTCGGCTATCGGGGAGCTGTTTTTT. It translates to CASSERSAIGELFF.

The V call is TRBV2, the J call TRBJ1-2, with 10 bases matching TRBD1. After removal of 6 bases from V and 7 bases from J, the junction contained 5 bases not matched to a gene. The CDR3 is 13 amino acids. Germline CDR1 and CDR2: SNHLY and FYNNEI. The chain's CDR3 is CASSVTGGSGYTF. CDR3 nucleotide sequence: TGTGCCAGCAGCGTGACAGGGGGCAGTGGCTACACCTTC.

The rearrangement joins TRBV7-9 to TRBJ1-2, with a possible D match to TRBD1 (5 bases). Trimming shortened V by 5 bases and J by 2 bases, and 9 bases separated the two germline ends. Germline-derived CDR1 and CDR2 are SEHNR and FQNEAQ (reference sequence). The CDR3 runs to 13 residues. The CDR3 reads CASSATANYGYTF. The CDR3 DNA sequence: TGTGCCAGCAGCGCGACAGCCAACTATGGCTACACCTTC.

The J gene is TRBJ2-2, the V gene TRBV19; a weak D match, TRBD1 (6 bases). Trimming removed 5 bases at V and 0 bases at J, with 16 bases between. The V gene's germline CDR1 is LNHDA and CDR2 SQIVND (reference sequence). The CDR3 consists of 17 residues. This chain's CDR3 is CASSPRQDLSNTGELFF. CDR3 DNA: TGTGCCAGTAGTCCCCGACAGGACCTATCGAACACCGGGGAGCTGTTTTTT. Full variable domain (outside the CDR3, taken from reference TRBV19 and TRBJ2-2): DGGITQSPKYLFRKEGQNVTLSCEQNLNHDAMYWYRQDPGQGLRLIYYSQIVNDFQKGDIAEGYSVSREKKESFPLTVTSAQKNPTAFYLCASSPRQDLSNTGELFFGEGSRLTVL.